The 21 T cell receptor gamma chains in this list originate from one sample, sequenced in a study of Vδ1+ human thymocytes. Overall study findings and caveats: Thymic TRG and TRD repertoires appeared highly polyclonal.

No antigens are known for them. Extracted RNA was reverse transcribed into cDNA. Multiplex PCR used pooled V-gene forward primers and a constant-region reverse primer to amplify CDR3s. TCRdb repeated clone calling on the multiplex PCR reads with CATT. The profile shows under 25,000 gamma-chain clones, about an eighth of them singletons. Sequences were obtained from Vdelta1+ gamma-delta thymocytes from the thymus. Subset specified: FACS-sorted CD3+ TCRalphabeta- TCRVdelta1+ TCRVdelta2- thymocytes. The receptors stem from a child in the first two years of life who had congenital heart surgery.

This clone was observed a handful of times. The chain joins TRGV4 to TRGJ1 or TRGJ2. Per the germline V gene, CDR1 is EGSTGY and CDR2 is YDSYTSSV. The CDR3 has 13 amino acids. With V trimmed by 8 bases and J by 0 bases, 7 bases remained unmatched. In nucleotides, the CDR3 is TGTGCCACCTTAAGCGTGAATTATTATAAGAAACTCTTT. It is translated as CATLSVNYYKKLF.

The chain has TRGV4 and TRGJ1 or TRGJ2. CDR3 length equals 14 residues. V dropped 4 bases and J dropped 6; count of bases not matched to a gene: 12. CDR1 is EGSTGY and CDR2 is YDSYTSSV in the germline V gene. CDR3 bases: TGTGCCACCTGGGACGGGCTGAAGGGTTATAAGAAACTCTTT. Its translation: CATWDGLKGYKKLF.

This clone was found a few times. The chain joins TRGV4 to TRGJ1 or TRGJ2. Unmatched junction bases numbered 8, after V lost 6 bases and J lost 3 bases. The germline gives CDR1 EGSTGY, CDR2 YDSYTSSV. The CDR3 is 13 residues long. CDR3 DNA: TGTGCCACCTGGAAACACCTTTATTATAAGAAACTCTTT. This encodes CATWKHLYYKKLF.

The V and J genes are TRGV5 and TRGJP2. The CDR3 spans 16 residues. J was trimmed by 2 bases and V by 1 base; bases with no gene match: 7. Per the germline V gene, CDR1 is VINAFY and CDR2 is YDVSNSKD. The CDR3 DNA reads TGTGCCACCTGGGACAGACGGCAGAGTAGTGATTGGATCAAGACGTTT. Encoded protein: CATWDRRQSSDWIKTF.

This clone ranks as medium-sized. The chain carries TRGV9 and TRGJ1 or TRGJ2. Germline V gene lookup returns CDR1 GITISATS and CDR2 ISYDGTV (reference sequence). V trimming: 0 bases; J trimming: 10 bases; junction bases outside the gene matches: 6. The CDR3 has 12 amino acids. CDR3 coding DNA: TGTGCCTTGTGGGAGGTGTCAGGGAAGAAACTCTTT. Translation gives CALWEVSGKKLF.

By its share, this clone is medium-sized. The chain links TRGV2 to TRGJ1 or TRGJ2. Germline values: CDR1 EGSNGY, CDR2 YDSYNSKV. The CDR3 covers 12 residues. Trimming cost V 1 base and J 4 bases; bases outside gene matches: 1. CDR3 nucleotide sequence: TGTGCCACCTGGGACGGCTATTATAAGAAACTCTTT. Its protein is CATWDGYYKKLF.

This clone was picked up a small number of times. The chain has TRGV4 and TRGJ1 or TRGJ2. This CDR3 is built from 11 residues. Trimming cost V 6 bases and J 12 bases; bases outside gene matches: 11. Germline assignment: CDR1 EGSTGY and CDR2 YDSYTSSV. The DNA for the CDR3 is TGTGCCACCTGGAAACCCCCAAGGAAACTCTTT. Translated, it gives CATWKPPRKLF.

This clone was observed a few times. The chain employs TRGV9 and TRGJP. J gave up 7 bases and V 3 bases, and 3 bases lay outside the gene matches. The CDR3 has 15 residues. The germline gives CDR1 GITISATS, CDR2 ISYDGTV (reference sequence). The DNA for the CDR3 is TGTGCCTTGTGGGAGTGGGAGTTGGGCAAAAAAATCAAGGTATTT. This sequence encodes CALWEWELGKKIKVF.

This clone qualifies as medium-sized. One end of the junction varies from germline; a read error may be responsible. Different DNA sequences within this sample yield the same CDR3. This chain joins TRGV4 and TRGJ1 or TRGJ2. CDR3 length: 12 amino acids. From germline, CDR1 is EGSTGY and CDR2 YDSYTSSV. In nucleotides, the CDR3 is TGTGCCACCTGGAATGGGCGTTATAAGAAACTCTTT. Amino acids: CATWNGRYKKLF.

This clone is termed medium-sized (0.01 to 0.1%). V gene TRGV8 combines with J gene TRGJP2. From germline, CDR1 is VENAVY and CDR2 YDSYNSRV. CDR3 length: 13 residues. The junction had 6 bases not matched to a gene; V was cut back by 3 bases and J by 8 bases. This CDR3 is CATWDEADWIKTF. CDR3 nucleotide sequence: TGTGCCACCTGGGATGAAGCGGATTGGATCAAGACGTTT.

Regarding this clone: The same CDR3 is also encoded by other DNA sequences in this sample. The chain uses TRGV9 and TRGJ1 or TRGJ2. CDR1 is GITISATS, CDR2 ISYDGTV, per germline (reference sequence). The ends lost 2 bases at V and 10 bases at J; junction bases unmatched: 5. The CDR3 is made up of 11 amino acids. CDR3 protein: CALWEEPKKLF. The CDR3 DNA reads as TGTGCCTTGTGGGAGGAACCAAAGAAACTCTTT.

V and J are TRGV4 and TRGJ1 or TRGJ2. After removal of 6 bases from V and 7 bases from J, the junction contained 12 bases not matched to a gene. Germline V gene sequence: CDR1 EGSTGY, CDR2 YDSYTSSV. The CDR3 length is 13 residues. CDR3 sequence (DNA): TGTGCCACCTGGAATCCGGTCGGCTATAAGAAACTCTTT. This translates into CATWNPVGYKKLF.

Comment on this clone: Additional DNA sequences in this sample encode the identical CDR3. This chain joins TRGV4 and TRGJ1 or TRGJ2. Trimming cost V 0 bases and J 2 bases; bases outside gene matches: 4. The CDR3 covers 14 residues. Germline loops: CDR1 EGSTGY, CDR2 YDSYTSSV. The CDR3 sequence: CATWDGPDYYKKLF. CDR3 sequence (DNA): TGTGCCACCTGGGATGGGCCAGATTATTATAAGAAACTCTTT.

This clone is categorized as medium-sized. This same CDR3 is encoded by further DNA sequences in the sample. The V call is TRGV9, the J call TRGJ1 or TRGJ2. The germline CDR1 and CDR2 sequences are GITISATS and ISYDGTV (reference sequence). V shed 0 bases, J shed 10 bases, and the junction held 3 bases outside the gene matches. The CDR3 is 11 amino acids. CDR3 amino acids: CALWEVQKKLF. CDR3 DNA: TGTGCCTTGTGGGAGGTGCAGAAGAAACTCTTT.

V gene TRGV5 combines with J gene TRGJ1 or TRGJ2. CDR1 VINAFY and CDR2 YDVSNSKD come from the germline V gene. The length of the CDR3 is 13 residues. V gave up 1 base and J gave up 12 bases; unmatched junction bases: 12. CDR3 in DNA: TGTGCCACCTGGGACAGCCCCCCTCTCGGGAAACTCTTT. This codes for CATWDSPPLGKLF.

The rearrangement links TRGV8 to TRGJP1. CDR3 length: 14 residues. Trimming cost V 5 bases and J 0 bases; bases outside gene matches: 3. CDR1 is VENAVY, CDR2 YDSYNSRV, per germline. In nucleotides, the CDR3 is TGTGCCACCTGGGTTGATACCACTGGTTGGTTCAAGATATTT. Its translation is CATWVDTTGWFKIF.

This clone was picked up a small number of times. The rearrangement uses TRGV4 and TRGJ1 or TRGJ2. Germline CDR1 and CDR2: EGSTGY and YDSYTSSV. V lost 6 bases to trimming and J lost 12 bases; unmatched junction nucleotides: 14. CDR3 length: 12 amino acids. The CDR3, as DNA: TGTGCCACCTGGTTCGGGGAGTTCGGGAAACTCTTT. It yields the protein CATWFGEFGKLF.

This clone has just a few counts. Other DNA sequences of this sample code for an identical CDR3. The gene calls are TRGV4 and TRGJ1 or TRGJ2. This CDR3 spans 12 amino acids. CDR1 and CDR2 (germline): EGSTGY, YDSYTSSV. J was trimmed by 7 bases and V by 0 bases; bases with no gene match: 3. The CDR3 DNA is TGTGCCACCTGGGATGGGACCTATAAGAAACTCTTT. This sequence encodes CATWDGTYKKLF.

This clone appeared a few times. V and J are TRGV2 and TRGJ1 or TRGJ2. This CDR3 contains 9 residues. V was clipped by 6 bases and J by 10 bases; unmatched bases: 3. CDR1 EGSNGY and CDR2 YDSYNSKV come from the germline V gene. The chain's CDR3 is CATWRKKLF. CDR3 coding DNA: TGTGCCACCTGGAGAAAGAAACTCTTT.

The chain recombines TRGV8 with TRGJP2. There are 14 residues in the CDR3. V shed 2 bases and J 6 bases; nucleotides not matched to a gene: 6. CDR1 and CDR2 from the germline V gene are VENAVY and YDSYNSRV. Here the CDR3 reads CATWDMWGDWIKTF. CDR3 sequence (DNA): TGTGCCACCTGGGATATGTGGGGTGATTGGATCAAGACGTTT.

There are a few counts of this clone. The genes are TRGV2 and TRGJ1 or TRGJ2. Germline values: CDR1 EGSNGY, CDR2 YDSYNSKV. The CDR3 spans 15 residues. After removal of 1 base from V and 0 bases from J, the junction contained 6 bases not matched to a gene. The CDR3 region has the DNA TGTGCCACCTGGGACGGAACTAAGAATTATTATAAGAAACTCTTT. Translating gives CATWDGTKNYYKKLF.